This T cell receptor beta chain was obtained from a study of T cells of healthy individuals. TCRdb used MiXCR to reprocess the 5' RACE reads, holding one entry per CDR3 protein. The data hold approximately 100,000 distinct CDR3 sequences, with around 17% observed a single time. This clonotype was seen more than once but under ten times. The germline gives CDR1 MGHRA, CDR2 YSYEKL. The CDR3 totals 15 residues. Trimming took off 4 bases at V and 5 bases at J, with 17 bases between the two ends. This sequence originates from a human donor in good health. The chain recombines TRBV4-1 with TRBJ2-5, with unresolved D. CDR3 protein: CASSRPLLFGETQYF. CDR3 coding DNA: TGCGCCAGCAGCCGACCCCTTCTCTTTGGGGAGACCCAGTACTTC.